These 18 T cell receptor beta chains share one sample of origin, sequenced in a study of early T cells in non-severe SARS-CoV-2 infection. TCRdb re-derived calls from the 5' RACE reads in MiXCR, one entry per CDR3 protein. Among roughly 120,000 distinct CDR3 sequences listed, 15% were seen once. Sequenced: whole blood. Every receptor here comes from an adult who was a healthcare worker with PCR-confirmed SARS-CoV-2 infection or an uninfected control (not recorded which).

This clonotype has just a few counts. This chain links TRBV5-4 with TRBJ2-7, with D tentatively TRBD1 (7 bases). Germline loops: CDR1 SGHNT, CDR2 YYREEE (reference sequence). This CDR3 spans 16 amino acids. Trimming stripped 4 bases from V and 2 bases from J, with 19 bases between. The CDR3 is CASSPRGGGAAYEQYF. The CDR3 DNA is TGTGCCAGCAGCCCCCGCGGAGGGGGCGCCGCCTACGAGCAGTACTTC.

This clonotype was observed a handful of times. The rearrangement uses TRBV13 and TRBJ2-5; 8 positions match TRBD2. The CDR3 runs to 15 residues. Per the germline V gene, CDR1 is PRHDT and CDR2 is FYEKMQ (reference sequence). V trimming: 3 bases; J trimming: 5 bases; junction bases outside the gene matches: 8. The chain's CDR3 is CASSLRSGGLETQYF. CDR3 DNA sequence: TGTGCCAGCAGCTTGAGGAGCGGGGGTTTGGAGACCCAGTACTTC.

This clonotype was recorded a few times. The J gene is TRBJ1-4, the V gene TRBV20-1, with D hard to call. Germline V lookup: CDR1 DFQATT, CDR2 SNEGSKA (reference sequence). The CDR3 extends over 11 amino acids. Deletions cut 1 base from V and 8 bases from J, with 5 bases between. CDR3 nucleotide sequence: TGCAGTGCTAGAGGAGGAGAAAAACTGTTTTTT. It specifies CSARGGEKLFF.

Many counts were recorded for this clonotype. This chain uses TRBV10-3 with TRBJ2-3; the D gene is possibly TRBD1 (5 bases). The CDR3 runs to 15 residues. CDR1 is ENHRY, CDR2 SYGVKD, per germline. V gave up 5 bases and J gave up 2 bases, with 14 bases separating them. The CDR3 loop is CAISKNRNPTDTQYF. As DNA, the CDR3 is TGTGCCATCAGTAAAAACAGGAACCCCACAGATACGCAGTATTTT.

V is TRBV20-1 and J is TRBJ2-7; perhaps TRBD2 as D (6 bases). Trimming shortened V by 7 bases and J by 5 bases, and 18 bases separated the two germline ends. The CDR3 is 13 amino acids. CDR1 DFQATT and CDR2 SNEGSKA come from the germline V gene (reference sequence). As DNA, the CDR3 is TGCAGTGTGGGGGGACGCCCGGGAGACGAGCAGTACTTC. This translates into CSVGGRPGDEQYF.

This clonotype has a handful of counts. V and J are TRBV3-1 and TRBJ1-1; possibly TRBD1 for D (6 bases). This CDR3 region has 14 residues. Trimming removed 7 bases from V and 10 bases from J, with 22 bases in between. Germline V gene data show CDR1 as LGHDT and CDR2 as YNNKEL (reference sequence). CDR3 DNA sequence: TGTGCCAGCACCCATCGGGGGGGCGATCATGTAGCTTTCTTT. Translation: CASTHRGGDHVAFF.

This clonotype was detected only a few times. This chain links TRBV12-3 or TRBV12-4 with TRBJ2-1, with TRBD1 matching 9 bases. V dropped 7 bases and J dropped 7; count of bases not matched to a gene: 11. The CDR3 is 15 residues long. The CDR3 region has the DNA TGTGCCAGCAATAATATACACAGGGGGCCGAATGAGCAGTTCTTC. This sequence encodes CASNNIHRGPNEQFF.

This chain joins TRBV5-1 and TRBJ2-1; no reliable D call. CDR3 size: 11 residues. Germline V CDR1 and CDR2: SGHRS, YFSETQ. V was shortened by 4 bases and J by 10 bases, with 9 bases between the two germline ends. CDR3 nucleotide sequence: TGCGCCAGCAGCGTCCTTGGCGAGCAGTTCTTC. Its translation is CASSVLGEQFF. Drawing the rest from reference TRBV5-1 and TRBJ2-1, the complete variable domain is KAGVTQTPRYLIKTRGQQVTLSCSPISGHRSVSWYQQTPGQGLQFLFEYFSETQRNKGNFPGRFSGRQFSNSRSEMNVSTLELGDSALYLCASSVLGEQFFGPGTRLTVL.

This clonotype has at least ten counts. DNA for the CDR3: TGTGCCAGCTCACCACCGGCCTCCTGGTCTGGGGAGACCCAGTACTTC. This gives the protein CASSPPASWSGETQYF. V usage is TRBV18 and J usage is TRBJ2-5; D is unresolved. The V gene lost 0 bases and the J gene lost 5 bases, with 16 bases spanning the gap. The CDR3 has 16 residues. Germline CDR1 and CDR2: KGHSH and LQKENI. Variable domain in full (rest from reference TRBV18 and TRBJ2-5): NAGVMQNPRHLVRRRGQEARLRCSPMKGHSHVYWYRQLPEEGLKFMVYLQKENIIDESGMPKERFSAEFPKEGPSILRIQQVVRGDSAAYFCASSPPASWSGETQYFGPGTRLLVL.

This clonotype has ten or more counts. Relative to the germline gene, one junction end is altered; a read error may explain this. CDR3 residues: CASSGLAQNIQYF. In DNA form, the CDR3 reads TGTGCCAGCAGCGGACTAGCCCAAAACATTCAGTACTTC. The J gene is TRBJ2-4, the V gene TRBV12-3 or TRBV12-4, with 8 bases lining up with TRBD2. This CDR3 is built from 13 residues.

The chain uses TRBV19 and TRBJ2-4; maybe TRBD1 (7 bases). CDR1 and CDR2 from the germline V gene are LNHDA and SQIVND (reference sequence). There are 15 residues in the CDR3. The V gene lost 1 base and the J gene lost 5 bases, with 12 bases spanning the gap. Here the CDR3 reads CASSIAGGGQNIQYF. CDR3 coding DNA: TGTGCCAGTAGTATAGCCGGAGGGGGCCAAAACATTCAGTACTTC.

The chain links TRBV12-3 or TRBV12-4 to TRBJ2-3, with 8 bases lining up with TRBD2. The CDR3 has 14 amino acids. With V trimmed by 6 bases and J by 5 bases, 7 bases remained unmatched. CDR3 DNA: TGTGCCAGCAGCGAGCGGGGGACCGGAGATACGCAGTATTTT. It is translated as CASSERGTGDTQYF.

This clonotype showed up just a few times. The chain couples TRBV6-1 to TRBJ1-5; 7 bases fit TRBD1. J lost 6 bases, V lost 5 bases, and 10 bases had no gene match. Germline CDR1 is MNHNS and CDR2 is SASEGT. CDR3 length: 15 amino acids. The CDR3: CASSTTGAGGQPQHF. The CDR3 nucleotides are TGTGCCAGCAGTACCACAGGGGCGGGGGGTCAGCCCCAGCATTTT.

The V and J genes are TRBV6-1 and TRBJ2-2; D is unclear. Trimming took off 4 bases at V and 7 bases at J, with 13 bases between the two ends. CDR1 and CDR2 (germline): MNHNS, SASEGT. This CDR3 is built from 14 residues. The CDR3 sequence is CASSALHTNGELFF. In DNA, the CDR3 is TGTGCCAGCAGTGCCCTACACACGAACGGGGAGCTGTTTTTT.

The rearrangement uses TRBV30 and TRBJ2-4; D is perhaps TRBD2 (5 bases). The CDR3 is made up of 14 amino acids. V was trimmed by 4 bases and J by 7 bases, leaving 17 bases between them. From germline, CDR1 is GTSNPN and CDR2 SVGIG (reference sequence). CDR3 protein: CAWTSGNEPNIQYF. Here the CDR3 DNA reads TGTGCCTGGACGAGCGGAAACGAACCGAACATTCAGTACTTC.

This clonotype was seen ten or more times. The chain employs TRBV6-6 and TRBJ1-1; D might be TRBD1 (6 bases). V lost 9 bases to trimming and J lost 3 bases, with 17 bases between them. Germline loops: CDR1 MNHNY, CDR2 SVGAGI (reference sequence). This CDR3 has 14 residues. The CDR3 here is CASRVGAPDTEAFF. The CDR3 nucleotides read TGTGCCAGTAGAGTGGGGGCACCAGACACTGAAGCTTTCTTT.

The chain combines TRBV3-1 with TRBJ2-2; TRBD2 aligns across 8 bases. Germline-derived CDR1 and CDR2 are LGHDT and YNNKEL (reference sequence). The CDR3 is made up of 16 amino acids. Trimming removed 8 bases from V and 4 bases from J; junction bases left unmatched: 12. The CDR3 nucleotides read TGTGCCAGCTTCGGGGGGGACCTCGCGGGCACCGGGGAGCTGTTTTTT. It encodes CASFGGDLAGTGELFF.

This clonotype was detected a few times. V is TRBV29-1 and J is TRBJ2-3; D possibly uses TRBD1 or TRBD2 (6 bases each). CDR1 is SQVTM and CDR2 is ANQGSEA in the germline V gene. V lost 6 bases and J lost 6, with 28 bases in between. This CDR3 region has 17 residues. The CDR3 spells CSVPGTPPEGDQDTQYF. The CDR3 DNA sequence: TGCAGCGTCCCCGGGACCCCGCCGGAGGGGGATCAGGATACGCAGTATTTT.